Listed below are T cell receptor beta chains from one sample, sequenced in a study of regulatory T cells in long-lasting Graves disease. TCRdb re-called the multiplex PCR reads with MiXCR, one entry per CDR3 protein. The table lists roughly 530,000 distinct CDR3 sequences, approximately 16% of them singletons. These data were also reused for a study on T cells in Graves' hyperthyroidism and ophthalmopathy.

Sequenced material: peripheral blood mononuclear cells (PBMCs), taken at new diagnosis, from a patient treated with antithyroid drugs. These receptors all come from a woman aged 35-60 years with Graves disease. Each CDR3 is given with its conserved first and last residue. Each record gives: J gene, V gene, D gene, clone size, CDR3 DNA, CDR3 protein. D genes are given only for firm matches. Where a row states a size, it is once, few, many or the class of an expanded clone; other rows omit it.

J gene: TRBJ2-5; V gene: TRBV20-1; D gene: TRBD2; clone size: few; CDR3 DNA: TGCAGTGCTTTTAGCGGGGAGACCCAGTACTTC; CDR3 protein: CSAFSGETQYF
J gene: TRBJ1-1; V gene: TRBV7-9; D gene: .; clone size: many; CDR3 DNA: TGTGCCAGCAGCTTAGTGTCAGAAGACACTGAAGCTTTCTTT; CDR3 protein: CASSLVSEDTEAFF
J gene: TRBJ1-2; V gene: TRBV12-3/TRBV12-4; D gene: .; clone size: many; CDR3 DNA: TGTGCCAGCAGTTTCCTCCCCGGGACCGCGCCCTATGGCTACACCTTC; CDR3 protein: CASSFLPGTAPYGYTF
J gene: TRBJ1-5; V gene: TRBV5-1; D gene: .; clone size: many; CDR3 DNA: TGTGCCAGCAGCTTGGAAGGAGCAGGGAATCAGCCCCAGCATTTT; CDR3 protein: CASSLEGAGNQPQHF
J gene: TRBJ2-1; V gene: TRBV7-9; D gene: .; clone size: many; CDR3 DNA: TGTGCCAGCTCCGACAGTAACAATGAGCAGTTCTTC; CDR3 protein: CASSDSNNEQFF
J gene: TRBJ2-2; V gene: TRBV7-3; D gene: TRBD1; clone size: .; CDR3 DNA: TGTGCCAGCAGCTTAGGACAGGGTTACCCCGGGGAGCTGTTTTTT; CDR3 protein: CASSLGQGYPGELFF
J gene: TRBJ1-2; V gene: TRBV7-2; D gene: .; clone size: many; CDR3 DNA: TGTGCCAGCAGGAGGGGGGTTGACTATGGCTACACCTTC; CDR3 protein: CASRRGVDYGYTF
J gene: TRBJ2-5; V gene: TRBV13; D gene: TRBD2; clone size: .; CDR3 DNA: TGTGCCAGCAGCTTAAGGACTAGCGGCCTTCAAGAGACCCAGTACTTC; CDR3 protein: CASSLRTSGLQETQYF
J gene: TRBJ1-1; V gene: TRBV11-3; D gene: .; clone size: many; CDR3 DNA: TGTGCCAGCAGTTCCGTTGGGAAATATGAAGCTTTCTTT; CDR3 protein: CASSSVGKYEAFF
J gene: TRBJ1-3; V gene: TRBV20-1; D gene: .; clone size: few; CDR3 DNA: TGCAGTGCTTCAGGGAGATACACCATATATTTT; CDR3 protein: CSASGRYTIYF
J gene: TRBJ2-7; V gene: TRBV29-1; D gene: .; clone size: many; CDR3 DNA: TGCAGCGTGGCCTACCGGGACTCCTACGAGCAGTACTTC; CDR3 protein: CSVAYRDSYEQYF
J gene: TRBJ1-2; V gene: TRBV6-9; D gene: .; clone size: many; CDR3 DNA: TGTGCCAGCAGTTACTCGAACAGGCGTGCTTATGATGGCTACACCTTC; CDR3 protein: CASSYSNRRAYDGYTF
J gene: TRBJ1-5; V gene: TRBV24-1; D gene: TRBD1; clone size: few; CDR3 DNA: TGTGCCACCAGTGACGGGACAGGGGGTTTGGGTCAGCCCCAGCATTTT; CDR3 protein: CATSDGTGGLGQPQHF
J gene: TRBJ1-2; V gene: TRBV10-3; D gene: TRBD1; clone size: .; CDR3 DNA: TGTGCCATCACCGGAACAGGGGGGACGACTGGCTACACCTTC; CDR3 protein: CAITGTGGTTGYTF
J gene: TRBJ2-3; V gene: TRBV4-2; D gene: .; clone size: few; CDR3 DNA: TGTGCCAGCAGCCAAGATCCCGGGACAGATACGCAGTATTTT; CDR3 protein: CASSQDPGTDTQYF
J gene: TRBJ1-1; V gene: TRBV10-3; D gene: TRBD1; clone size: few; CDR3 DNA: TGTGCCATCAGTGAGGTTGACAGGGGTGTGTGGGCTTTCTTT; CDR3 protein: CAISEVDRGVWAFF